Listed here are 7 T cell receptor beta chains from one sample, sequenced in a study of T cell responses to AZD1222 COVID-19 vaccine. Measured with immunoSEQ multiplex PCR; TCRdb has only the in-frame clones, and not every one. The sample shows tens of thousands of clones, about 89% of them seen only once. The source material was peripheral blood, sampled 28 days after the second dose of the MenACWY control vaccine. These receptors came from an adult who received the MenACWY meningococcal vaccine as a control.

The chain joins TRBV11-2 to TRBJ2-1; 10 nucleotides agree with TRBD2. Germline trimming cut 2 bases from V and 1 base from J; bases unmatched to any gene: 8. The CDR3 loop spans 18 amino acids. The germline gives CDR1 SGHAT, CDR2 FQNNGV. For the CDR3, the DNA is TGTGCCAGCAGCTTATTTCTAGCGGGGGACGGATCCTACAATGAGCAGTTCTTC. Protein sequence: CASSLFLAGDGSYNEQFF.

The J gene is TRBJ2-7, the V gene TRBV28, with 8 nucleotides matching TRBD1. The CDR3 consists of 16 residues. Looked up from germline, CDR1 is MDHEN and CDR2 is SYDVKM. The ends lost 5 bases at V and 3 bases at J; junction bases unmatched: 12. The CDR3 DNA follows: TGTGCCAGCAGTGCACTCTCCGGACAGGGATACTACGAGCAGTACTTC. Translation: CASSALSGQGYYEQYF. Drawing the rest from reference TRBV28 and TRBJ2-7, the complete variable domain is DVKVTQSSRYLVKRTGEKVFLECVQDMDHENMFWYRQDPGLGLRLIYFSYDVKMKEKGDIPEGYSVSREKKERFSLILESASTNQTSMYLCASSALSGQGYYEQYFGPGTRLTVT.

This clone was seen only a few times. V usage is TRBV7-6 and J usage is TRBJ2-2, with 7 positions matching TRBD2. The CDR3 length is 15 residues. J gave up 5 bases and V 5 bases, and 8 bases lay outside the gene matches. The V gene's germline CDR1 is SGHVS and CDR2 FNYEAQ. CDR3 bases: TGTGCCAGCAGCCCTCGGGCGGGAGTAACCGGGGAGCTGTTTTTT. Residues: CASSPRAGVTGELFF.

The rearrangement joins TRBV11-3 to TRBJ2-3; 9 nucleotides agree with TRBD2. V was clipped by 1 base and J by 2 bases; unmatched bases: 4. The CDR3 covers 16 residues. CDR1 and CDR2 (germline): SGHNT, YENEEA. The CDR3 protein is CASSLGSSGITDTQYF. The CDR3 coding sequence is TGTGCCAGCAGCTTAGGGTCTAGCGGGATCACAGATACGCAGTATTTT.

This chain connects TRBV27 to TRBJ1-6; D is possibly TRBD1 (6 bases). The germline V gene has CDR1 MNHEY and CDR2 SMNVEV (reference sequence). The CDR3 length is 14 residues. Trimming took 3 bases from V and 13 from J, leaving 16 bases between them. The CDR3 DNA reads TGTGCCAGCAGTTTTGCAGGGGCGATAGGTCCCCTCCACTTT. The encoded protein is CASSFAGAIGPLHF.

This clone has just one count. The chain combines TRBV10-3 with TRBJ1-3; D unresolved. The germline gives CDR1 ENHRY, CDR2 SYGVKD. This CDR3 comprises 13 residues. V lost 6 bases, J lost 2 bases, and 8 bases lay in between. The DNA for the CDR3 is TGTGCCATCAGCGGCGCTCCTGGAAACACCATATATTTT. Its translation is CAISGAPGNTIYF.

The chain couples TRBV27 to TRBJ2-7, with 9 bases that match TRBD2. Trimming removed 3 bases from V and 2 bases from J; junction bases left unmatched: 17. The CDR3 has 19 residues. Germline V gives CDR1 MNHEY, CDR2 SMNVEV (reference sequence). The CDR3 sequence is CASSLTQGLAFSRPYEQYF. The CDR3 region has the DNA TGTGCCAGCAGTTTGACGCAGGGACTAGCATTCAGTCGTCCCTACGAGCAGTACTTC.